One sample yielded the 25 T cell receptor beta chains listed below, sequenced in a study of blood T cell repertoires in COVID-19. Using immunoSEQ multiplex PCR, the repertoire was profiled, and TCRdb retains in-frame clones only, with some absent. This table has about 330,000 clones, about 85% appearing once. Sequenced: PBMCs or T cells enriched from blood (not recorded which). The receptors originated from a woman in her twenties or thirties who had recovered from COVID-19.

V and J are TRBV7-9 and TRBJ2-1, with a weak D call TRBD2 (6 bases). Per the germline V gene, CDR1 is SEHNR and CDR2 is FQNEAQ (reference sequence). The V and J ends lost 4 bases and 12 bases respectively, with 25 bases between them. CDR3 length: 16 amino acids. The CDR3 here is CASSSLRDWTIYGQFF. The CDR3 DNA reads TGTGCCAGCAGCTCCCTCCGGGACTGGACGATTTACGGGCAGTTCTTC.

CDR3 coding DNA: TGTGCCAGCAGCTGGGGGACAGGGCCCCCAGCCACTGAAGCTTTCTTT. It is translated as CASSWGTGPPATEAFF. The J gene is TRBJ1-1, the V gene TRBV5-6, with TRBD1 matching 9 bases. The CDR3 runs to 16 residues. Losses at the gene ends were 3 bases for V and 4 bases for J; bases not matched to a gene: 10. CDR1 is SGHDT, CDR2 YYEEEE, per germline.

The table lists this clone with a count of one. V usage is TRBV18 and J usage is TRBJ1-2; perhaps TRBD1 as D (5 bases). Germline-derived CDR1 and CDR2 are KGHSH and LQKENI. This CDR3 region has 14 residues. Trimming removed 3 bases at V and 5 bases at J, with 13 bases between. The CDR3 DNA reads as TGTGCCAGCTCACCCCTGAAGGGGAAGTATGGCTACACCTTC. Translating gives CASSPLKGKYGYTF.

This chain joins TRBV12-3 or TRBV12-4 and TRBJ2-7; TRBD1 might be the D (5 bases). CDR3 length: 13 residues. Trimming removed 2 bases at V and 3 bases at J, with 8 bases between. CDR3 DNA: TGTGCCAGCAGTTTACGACAGAGCTACGAGCAGTACTTC. This sequence encodes CASSLRQSYEQYF.

The chain is built from TRBV30 and TRBJ1-1; D possibly corresponds to TRBD1 (5 bases). The CDR3 is made up of 13 amino acids. V lost 2 bases and J 4 bases, leaving 11 bases between the germline ends. Germline CDR1 GTSNPN, CDR2 SVGIG (reference sequence). CDR3 amino acids: CAWSQGGGTEAFF. Here the CDR3 DNA reads TGTGCCTGGAGTCAGGGAGGCGGCACTGAAGCTTTCTTT.

The V gene is TRBV7-9, the J gene TRBJ2-3, with D tentatively TRBD2 (6 bases). V lost 10 bases, J lost 3 bases, and 20 bases lay in between. CDR1 is SEHNR, CDR2 FQNEAQ, per germline (reference sequence). The length of the CDR3 is 15 residues. In nucleotides, the CDR3 is TGTGCCATCGCTTCCCCGGGGGTCAGTACAGATACGCAGTATTTT. Residues: CAIASPGVSTDTQYF.

V and J are TRBV3-1 (or the pseudogene TRBV3-2) and TRBJ1-1, with 7 bases lining up with TRBD1. J lost 8 bases, V lost 3 bases, and 9 bases had no gene match. The CDR3 runs 14 residues. CDR1 LGHDT and CDR2 YNNKEL come from the germline V gene (reference sequence). The CDR3 bases are TGTGCCAGCAGCCACGAGGGACAGACCGGGGAAGCTTTCTTT. It yields the protein CASSHEGQTGEAFF.

V is TRBV30 and J is TRBJ2-7; a weak D match, TRBD1 (5 bases). The CDR3 has 11 amino acids. V was trimmed by 3 bases and J by 3 bases, leaving 6 bases between them. Germline assignment: CDR1 GTSNPN and CDR2 SVGIG (reference sequence). The CDR3 DNA reads TGTGCCTGGAGGACAGACTACGAGCAGTACTTC. Its protein product is CAWRTDYEQYF.

This clone has just one count. This sequence joins TRBV5-5 and TRBJ1-2; 9 bases align to TRBD1. V lost 4 bases, J lost 6 bases, and 4 bases stayed unmatched. CDR1 and CDR2 from the germline V gene are SGHKS and YYEKEE (reference sequence). This CDR3 is 13 amino acids long. The CDR3 spells CASSTGGFDGYTF. CDR3 in DNA: TGTGCCAGCAGCACAGGGGGCTTTGATGGCTACACCTTC.

V gene TRBV19 combines with J gene TRBJ2-7; TRBD1 matches at 7 bases. V lost 2 bases and J lost 2; bases outside the gene matches: 6. CDR3 length: 15 amino acids. CDR1 LNHDA and CDR2 SQIVND come from the germline V gene (reference sequence). The CDR3 region is CASSIIGQGAYEQYF. In DNA form, the CDR3 reads TGTGCCAGTAGTATAATCGGGCAGGGGGCCTACGAGCAGTACTTC.

This rearrangement joins TRBV6-2 or TRBV6-3 to TRBJ1-5; 7 bases line up with TRBD1. V shed 0 bases, J shed 4 bases, and the junction held 12 bases outside the gene matches. This CDR3 spans 18 amino acids. The germline CDR1 and CDR2 sequences are MNHEY and SVGEGT. Here the CDR3 DNA reads TGTGCCAGCAGTTACTCGAAATCCCGGCAGGGGGTAAATCAGCCCCAGCATTTT. Amino acid sequence: CASSYSKSRQGVNQPQHF.

The chain uses TRBV25-1 and TRBJ2-2, with D possibly matching TRBD1 (5 bases). There are 13 residues in the CDR3. V gave up 1 base and J gave up 7 bases, with 7 bases separating them. The germline V gene encodes CDR1 MGHDK and CDR2 SYGVNS. This CDR3 is CASSEFRGGELFF. Written as DNA, the CDR3 is TGTGCCAGCAGTGAATTTAGGGGCGGGGAGCTGTTTTTT.

The genes are TRBV6-1 and TRBJ1-4; maybe TRBD1 (6 bases). Between the trimmed V and J ends, which lost 4 bases and 3 bases, there was a span of 15 bases. In germline, CDR1 is MNHNS, CDR2 SASEGT. CDR3 length equals 16 residues. DNA of the CDR3: TGTGCCAGCAGTGTTCCCCGGGGGGCGCCTAATGAAAAACTGTTTTTT. The encoded protein is CASSVPRGAPNEKLFF.

This rearrangement joins TRBV7-6 to TRBJ1-5, with 10 bases fitting TRBD1. The CDR3 extends over 16 amino acids. In germline, CDR1 is SGHVS, CDR2 FNYEAQ. V was pared by 1 base and J by 3 bases, with 3 bases of the junction left unmatched. CDR3 protein: CASSLGDRGPNQPQHF. In DNA, the CDR3 is TGTGCCAGCAGCTTAGGGGACAGGGGCCCCAATCAGCCCCAGCATTTT.

CDR3 nucleotides: TGTGCCAGCAGCTTGGGGGAGCAGGGGCTTTTTCAGCCCCAGCATTTT. Its protein product is CASSLGEQGLFQPQHF. This chain links TRBV5-8 with TRBJ1-5; tentative D call: TRBD1 (6 bases). CDR1 and CDR2 from the germline V gene are SGHTS and YDEGEE. V was trimmed by 0 bases and J by 6 bases, leaving 16 bases between them. CDR3 length equals 16 residues.

In its sample, this clone was seen a few times. The CDR3 is CASSQDLAGGTDTQYF. As DNA, the CDR3 is TGTGCCAGCAGCCAAGATCTAGCGGGGGGCACAGATACGCAGTATTTT. The rearrangement joins TRBV4-2 to TRBJ2-3, with 10 bases that match TRBD2. Germline-derived CDR1 and CDR2 are LGHNA and YNFKEQ. The CDR3 is 16 amino acids. V lost 0 bases to trimming and J lost 1 base; unmatched junction nucleotides: 1.

V gene TRBV5-1 combines with J gene TRBJ2-3; 13 nucleotides align to TRBD2. Trimming removed 3 bases from V and 1 base from J; junction bases left unmatched: 2. Germline V gives CDR1 SGHRS, CDR2 YFSETQ. This CDR3 has 16 residues. Written as DNA, the CDR3 is TGCGCCAGCAGCTCAGGACTAGCGGGGGGCACAGATACGCAGTATTTT. Amino acid sequence: CASSSGLAGGTDTQYF.

As for this clone: Distinct nucleotide sequences in the sample also encode this CDR3. The chain couples TRBV5-1 to TRBJ1-1; D perhaps matches TRBD1 (5 bases). CDR1 and CDR2 from the germline V gene are SGHRS and YFSETQ. The CDR3 runs 15 residues. V shed 0 bases and J shed 0 bases, with 9 bases lying between them. CDR3 amino acids: CASSLGRGMNTEAFF. The DNA of the CDR3 is TGCGCCAGCAGCTTGGGTCGGGGGATGAACACTGAAGCTTTCTTT. The full variable domain, in which reference TRBV5-1 and TRBJ1-1 provide the parts outside the CDR3, is KAGVTQTPRYLIKTRGQQVTLSCSPISGHRSVSWYQQTPGQGLQFLFEYFSETQRNKGNFPGRFSGRQFSNSRSEMNVSTLELGDSALYLCASSLGRGMNTEAFFGQGTRLTVV.

This clone was picked up one time. V and J are TRBV5-1 and TRBJ1-4; TRBD1 matches 10 bases. J was trimmed by 8 bases and V by 2 bases; bases with no gene match: 3. This CDR3 has 14 residues. Germline lookup yields CDR1 SGHRS and CDR2 YFSETQ. The CDR3 region is CASSFDRGREKLFF. CDR3 coding DNA: TGCGCCAGCAGCTTCGACAGGGGGCGGGAAAAACTGTTTTTT.

The table lists this clone with a few counts. V and J are TRBV7-8 and TRBJ2-7, with a weak D call TRBD2 (5 bases). CDR3 length equals 14 residues. Germline CDR1 is SGHVS and CDR2 is FQNEAQ. V was trimmed by 4 bases and J by 2 bases, leaving 12 bases between them. CDR3 amino acids: CASSSVALAYEQYF. CDR3 coding DNA: TGTGCCAGCAGCTCCGTGGCACTAGCCTACGAGCAGTACTTC.

This chain uses TRBV5-1 with TRBJ1-1; D unresolved. The CDR3 is 13 residues long. Trimming stripped 1 base from V and 5 bases from J, with 9 bases between. Germline CDR1 is SGHRS and CDR2 is YFSETQ. As DNA, the CDR3 is TGCGCCAGCAGCTTGATCCGGGGAACTGAAGCTTTCTTT. It is translated as CASSLIRGTEAFF. Full variable domain (rest looked up from reference TRBV5-1 and TRBJ1-1): KAGVTQTPRYLIKTRGQQVTLSCSPISGHRSVSWYQQTPGQGLQFLFEYFSETQRNKGNFPGRFSGRQFSNSRSEMNVSTLELGDSALYLCASSLIRGTEAFFGQGTRLTVV.

The rearrangement joins TRBV10-3 to TRBJ2-5; 13 nucleotides line up with TRBD2. The CDR3 spans 15 residues. The germline gives CDR1 ENHRY, CDR2 SYGVKD. With 6 bases clipped from V and 2 bases from J, the junction kept 3 bases outside the gene matches. The CDR3 reads CAIRGTSGDQETQYF. The CDR3 nucleotides read TGTGCCATCAGAGGGACTAGCGGGGATCAAGAGACCCAGTACTTC.

V and J are TRBV11-2 and TRBJ1-4; the match to TRBD1 covers 8 bases. V shed 5 bases, J shed 4 bases, and the junction held 9 bases outside the gene matches. The CDR3 contains 16 residues. The germline V gene has CDR1 SGHAT and CDR2 FQNNGV. The DNA for the CDR3 is TGTGCCAGCAGCCCACCGACAGGGGCGATTAATGAAAAACTGTTTTTT. Its protein is CASSPPTGAINEKLFF.

The chain employs TRBV5-1 and TRBJ1-4, with a possible D match to TRBD1 (5 bases). Deletions cut 0 bases from V and 11 bases from J, with 8 bases between. Per the germline V gene, CDR1 is SGHRS and CDR2 is YFSETQ. The CDR3 length is 12 residues. In DNA form, the CDR3 reads TGCGCCAGCAGCTTGGAAGGGGCGAAACTGTTTTTT. This gives the protein CASSLEGAKLFF. Filled out from reference TRBV5-1 and TRBJ1-4, the complete variable domain reads KAGVTQTPRYLIKTRGQQVTLSCSPISGHRSVSWYQQTPGQGLQFLFEYFSETQRNKGNFPGRFSGRQFSNSRSEMNVSTLELGDSALYLCASSLEGAKLFFGSGTQLSVL.

The table lists this clone with a count of one. V is TRBV4-2 and J is TRBJ2-2; the match to TRBD2 covers 7 bases. Germline V gene lookup returns CDR1 LGHNA and CDR2 YNFKEQ. V was clipped by 6 bases and J by 4 bases; unmatched bases: 11. The CDR3 extends over 16 amino acids. CDR3 in amino acids: CASRDGASGVTGELFF. The CDR3 nucleotides are TGTGCCAGCAGGGACGGGGCTAGCGGAGTCACCGGGGAGCTGTTTTTT.